The present T cell receptor beta chain was sequenced within a study of blood T cell repertoires in COVID-19. As for the study in general: Specimens from acute and convalescent COVID-19 originated in the United States, Italy and Spain. Sources were T cells, B-cell-depleted T cells, or PBMCs; the material itself was cDNA or gDNA.

In the original analysis: Reference gene primer amplification in the assay estimated nucleated cell counts. The table came from immunoSEQ multiplex PCR; TCRdb's copy has only in-frame clones and leaves some out. V and J calls and clone size are those listed in that table; D and trimming were worked out from the DNA. The data contain about 310,000 clones, around 87% of them seen just once; the ten biggest clones take up around 7.8%. The V segment lost 5 bases and the J segment 2 bases; nucleotides outside the gene matches: 7. In germline, CDR1 is SGHTA, CDR2 FQGNSA. CDR3 size: 15 residues. The receptor comes from a woman aged 45-60 years who had recovered from COVID-19. The specimen sequenced was peripheral blood. The chain links TRBV7-2 to TRBJ2-3; 7 positions match TRBD2. This CDR3 reads CASSPGAGDTDTQYF. The DNA for the CDR3 is TGTGCCAGCAGCCCCGGGGCGGGAGACACAGATACGCAGTATTTT.